This is a list of T cell receptor beta chains from one sample in a study of cytomegalovirus exposure and HLA in healthy donors. Only in-frame clones appear in the TCRdb table, and some are missing; sequencing was by immunoSEQ multiplex PCR. Here the sample spans about 80,000 clones, approximately 61% being singletons. The material sequenced was PBMCs. Every receptor here comes from a woman aged 50 to 60 in good health and CMV-seropositive. The CDR3 runs from the conserved cysteine through the conserved F or W.

V,J,CDR3
TRBV4-1,TRBJ1-4,CASSQVTANPGEKLFF
TRBV5-5,TRBJ1-2,CASSLAGQSSMRYTF
TRBV5-5,TRBJ2-2,CASSLLMLNTGELFF
TRBV4-1,TRBJ1-5,CASSQGMVHNQPQHF
TRBV29-1,TRBJ1-4,CSVETWAPEKLFF
TRBV19,TRBJ2-2,CASSAQGGAGELFF
TRBV7-3,TRBJ2-5,CASARRREETQYF
TRBV7-9,TRBJ1-6,CASSLEQYNSPLHF
TRBV6-5,TRBJ2-1,CASRPGGGLINEQFF
TRBV6-6,TRBJ1-1,CASRNRGRSSTEAFF
TRBV10-3,TRBJ1-1,CAISEAQEAFF
TRBV28,TRBJ1-1,CASSSPGQGWTEAFF
TRBV7-8,TRBJ2-2,CASPRQGLNTGELFF
TRBV18,TRBJ1-3,CASSPGGERGNTIYF
TRBV9,TRBJ1-6,CASSSRTAFGYNSPLHF
TRBV10-2,TRBJ2-5,CASNRGGQETQYF
TRBV7-8,TRBJ1-4,CASSQGAGGGELFF
TRBV2,TRBJ1-3,CASSPTVSGNTIYF
TRBV11-2,TRBJ2-3,CASSSVRGGDTQYF
TRBV7-7,TRBJ2-7,CASSKGQGEEQYF